Listed here are 2 T cell receptor beta chains from one sample, sequenced in a study of radiation and T cells in renal cell carcinoma. The assay was immunoSEQ multiplex PCR, and TCRdb's table has in-frame clones only and misses some. The table lists about 170,000 clones, about 88% of them singletons. Sample time point: blood 4 weeks post-SBRT, at nephrectomy. Treatment specified: 15 Gy SBRT to primary tumor, nephrectomy 4 weeks later. The specimen comprised blood, sampled from a patient whose treatment included radiotherapy and nephrectomy. Receptor source: a woman aged 45 to 65 with renal cell carcinoma.

The chain has TRBV15 and TRBJ2-7; 7 bases agree with TRBD1. With V trimmed by 2 bases and J by 1 base, 5 bases remained unmatched. This CDR3 spans 15 amino acids. The germline CDR1 and CDR2 sequences are LNHNV and YYDKDF (reference sequence). CDR3 sequence (DNA): TGTGCCACCAGCAGACCGGGACAGTTATCCTACGAGCAGTACTTC. Translated: CATSRPGQLSYEQYF.

Only a few counts were recorded for this clone. This rearrangement joins TRBV7-3 to TRBJ1-6, with a possible D match to TRBD1 (6 bases). The CDR3 is 14 amino acids. V lost 6 bases, J lost 5 bases, and 11 bases lay in between. Germline CDR1 and CDR2: SGHTA and FQGTGA. Here the CDR3 reads CASSHAGDNSPLHF. Here the CDR3 DNA reads TGTGCCAGCAGTCACGCAGGGGATAATTCACCCCTCCACTTT.